The text below deals with one T cell receptor beta chain. In the original processing: Amplification with reference gene primers provided the estimates of nucleated cell counts. Libraries were prepared by immunoSEQ multiplex PCR; TCRdb keeps only in-frame clonotypes and omits some of them. That table supplies the V and J calls and clone size; D and trimming were determined from the DNA. The table has roughly 120,000 clones, around 85% seen once. The sample originates from a study of blood T cell repertoires in COVID-19. Across the whole study: Acute and convalescent COVID-19 specimens originated in the United States, Italy and Spain.

The receptor was derived from a woman of 80 years or more with COVID-19, enrolled during active disease. What was sequenced was peripheral blood.

The CDR3 loop reads CASSLGDRAYGYTF. The DNA of the CDR3 is TGCGCCAGCAGCTTGGGGGACAGGGCCTATGGCTACACCTTC. V usage is TRBV5-1 and J usage is TRBJ1-2, with 9 bases aligning to TRBD1. CDR3 length equals 14 residues. Trimming at V came to 0 bases and at J to 4 bases, leaving 1 base not matched to a gene. Per the germline V gene, CDR1 is SGHRS and CDR2 is YFSETQ.